This is a list of T cell receptor beta chains from one sample in a study of cytomegalovirus exposure and HLA in healthy donors. The method was immunoSEQ multiplex PCR; TCRdb's version includes in-frame clones alone and lacks a portion of them. The sample yields some 150,000 clones, about 62% seen once. Sequencing used PBMCs. These receptors came from a man in his forties in good health and CMV-seronegative. Both conserved end residues are part of each CDR3. Each record gives: J gene, D gene, V gene, clone size, CDR3 length, CDR3 protein, CDR3 DNA. The D gene is left open where the match is weak. Rows give clone size only sometimes, using once, few, many, or a class for an expanded clone.

TRBJ2-1 TRBD2 TRBV7-3 few 17 CASSLLRGTREYNEQFF TGTGCCAGCAGCCTCCTCCGAGGGACTAGGGAATACAATGAGCAGTTCTTC
TRBJ2-5 TRBD2 TRBV11-3 few 16 CASSFGGGNIQETQYF TGTGCCAGCAGCTTTGGCGGGGGGAACATTCAAGAGACCCAGTACTTC
TRBJ2-1 . TRBV10-3 . 16 CAISEGLGTGVNEQFF TGTGCCATCAGTGAGGGATTAGGGACTGGGGTGAATGAGCAGTTCTTC
TRBJ2-7 TRBD2 TRBV7-2 . 15 CASNDPGLAEYEQYF TGTGCCAGCAACGACCCGGGACTAGCGGAGTACGAGCAGTACTTC
TRBJ1-6 TRBD1 TRBV5-1 . 16 CASSAGQGAYNSPLHF TGCGCCAGCAGCGCCGGACAGGGGGCCTATAATTCACCCCTCCACTTT
TRBJ2-1 . TRBV4-1 . 16 CASSQDLRLVSDEQFF TGCGCCAGCAGCCAAGATCTTAGGCTAGTCAGCGATGAGCAGTTCTTC
TRBJ2-7 TRBD1 TRBV6-5 few 15 CASSRPGQDTYEQYF TGTGCCAGCAGCAGACCGGGACAGGATACCTACGAGCAGTACTTC
TRBJ2-1 TRBD2 TRBV4-1 . 17 CASSQPKLAGSNNEQFF TGCGCCAGCAGCCAACCTAAACTAGCGGGGAGCAACAATGAGCAGTTCTTC
TRBJ2-3 . TRBV27 . 13 CASSIQGRHTQYF TGTGCCAGCAGTATACAGGGGAGGCATACGCAGTATTTT
TRBJ1-3 TRBD1 TRBV7-9 once 14 CASRGTGEGNTIYF TGTGCCAGCAGGGGGACAGGCGAAGGAAACACCATATATTTT
TRBJ1-2 TRBD1 TRBV9 . 13 CASSVQQGVGYTF TGTGCCAGCAGCGTACAACAGGGGGTTGGCTACACCTTC
TRBJ2-5 . TRBV5-1 . 15 CASSFNRATSETQYF TGCGCCAGCAGCTTCAACAGGGCAACGTCGGAGACCCAGTACTTC
TRBJ2-3 TRBD2 TRBV9 . 18 CASSVNSRVAGVEDTQYF TGTGCCAGCAGCGTAAATTCGAGGGTAGCGGGAGTTGAGGATACGCAGTATTTT
TRBJ2-7 TRBD2 TRBV6-6 . 13 CASSTSGISEQYF TGTGCCAGCAGTACTAGCGGGATTTCCGAGCAGTACTTC
TRBJ1-6 . TRBV18 . 14 CASSPRENNSPLHF TGTGCCAGCTCACCCAGGGAAAATAATTCACCCCTCCACTTT
TRBJ2-7 TRBD1 TRBV28 . 13 CASSPGGVYEQYF TGTGCCAGCAGCCCAGGGGGCGTCTACGAGCAGTACTTC
TRBJ1-1 . TRBV5-1 . 15 CASSLVPGVNTEAFF TGCGCCAGCAGCTTGGTGCCGGGAGTGAACACTGAAGCTTTCTTT
TRBJ2-3 TRBD2 TRBV4-1 . 15 CASSQTSGTAETQYF TGCGCCAGCAGCCAAACTAGCGGCACCGCAGAGACGCAGTATTTT
TRBJ2-2 . TRBV7-2 . 15 CATPRGGLNTGELFF TGTGCCACCCCTCGCGGGGGCCTTAACACCGGGGAGCTGTTTTTT
TRBJ2-3 TRBD2 TRBV7-2 . 18 CASSSGLAGRRLTDTQYF TGTGCCAGCAGCTCCGGACTAGCGGGACGGAGACTCACAGATACGCAGTATTTT
TRBJ2-7 . TRBV19 . 15 CASSPFGDSSYEQYF TGTGCCAGTAGCCCCTTCGGGGATAGCTCCTACGAGCAGTACTTC
TRBJ2-2 . TRBV19 . 16 CASEKWGGRETGELFF TGTGCCAGTGAAAAGTGGGGGGGGCGCGAAACCGGGGAGCTGTTTTTT
TRBJ2-5 . TRBV6-5 . 12 CASSSVQETQYF TGTGCCAGCAGTTCCGTCCAAGAGACCCAGTACTTC
TRBJ2-1 . TRBV6-1 few 16 CASSGGTSSAYNEQFF TGTGCCAGCAGTGGGGGTACTAGTTCGGCCTACAATGAGCAGTTCTTC
TRBJ2-1 TRBD2 TRBV7-9 . 16 CSSSLALAAGGDEQFF TGTTCCAGCAGCTTAGCATTGGCGGCGGGGGGGGATGAGCAGTTCTTC
TRBJ1-2 . TRBV18 . 14 CASSPLTVNYGYTF TGTGCCAGCTCACCCCTGACAGTGAACTATGGCTACACCTTC
TRBJ2-5 . TRBV6-6 few 14 CASIPNRVAETQYF TGTGCCAGCATCCCCAACCGGGTAGCAGAGACCCAGTACTTC
TRBJ2-4 . TRBV5-8 once 15 CASSLVRGSGNIQYF TGTGCCAGCAGCTTGGTAAGGGGGAGTGGTAACATTCAGTACTTC
TRBJ2-7 TRBD2 TRBV7-2 . 15 CASSFAGGLLGEQYF TGTGCCAGCAGCTTTGCGGGGGGCCTCCTCGGCGAGCAGTACTTC
TRBJ2-1 TRBD2 TRBV11-3 . 14 CASSLVPSGNEQFF TGTGCCAGCAGCTTAGTCCCTAGCGGGAATGAGCAGTTCTTC